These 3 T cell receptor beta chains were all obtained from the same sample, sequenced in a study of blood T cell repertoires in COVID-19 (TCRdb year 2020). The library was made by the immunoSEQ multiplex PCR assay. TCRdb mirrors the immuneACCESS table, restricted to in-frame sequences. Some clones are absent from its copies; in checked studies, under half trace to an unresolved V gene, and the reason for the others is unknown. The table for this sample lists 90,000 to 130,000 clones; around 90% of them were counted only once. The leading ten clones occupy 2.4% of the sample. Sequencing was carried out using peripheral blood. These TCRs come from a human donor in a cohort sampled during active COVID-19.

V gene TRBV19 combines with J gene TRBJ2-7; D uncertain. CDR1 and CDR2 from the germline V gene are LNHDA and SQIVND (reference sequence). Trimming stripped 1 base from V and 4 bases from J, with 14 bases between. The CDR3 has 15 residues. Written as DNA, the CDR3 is TGTGCCAGTAGTATAGTGGAGTCGCGCGGATACGAGCAGTACTTC. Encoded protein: CASSIVESRGYEQYF.

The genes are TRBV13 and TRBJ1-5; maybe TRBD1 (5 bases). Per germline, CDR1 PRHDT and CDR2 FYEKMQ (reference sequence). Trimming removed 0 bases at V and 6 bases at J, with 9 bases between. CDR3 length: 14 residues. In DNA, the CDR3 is TGTGCCAGCAGCTTAGGAAAGGGGATTCAGCCCCAGCATTTT. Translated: CASSLGKGIQPQHF.

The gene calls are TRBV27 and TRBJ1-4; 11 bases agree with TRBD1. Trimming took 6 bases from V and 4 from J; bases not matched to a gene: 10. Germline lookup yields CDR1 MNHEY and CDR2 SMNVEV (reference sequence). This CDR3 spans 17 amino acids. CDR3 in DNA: TGTGCCAGCAGCCGAGGACAGGGGGCGACTTTTAATGAAAAACTGTTTTTT. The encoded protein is CASSRGQGATFNEKLFF.